One sample yielded the 5 T cell receptor beta chains listed below, sequenced in a study of CD8+ T cells in alopecia areata. After isolation, RNA underwent reverse transcription to generate cDNA as the sequencing template. Profiled with immunoSEQ multiplex PCR; TCRdb holds only in-frame clones, not every one. The sample consists of more than 95,000 clones, 41% of them appearing once. Input material: CD4+ T cells sorted from blood. These receptor sequences come from a human donor with alopecia areata.

There are a few counts of this clone. The chain combines TRBV7-2 with TRBJ2-7, with D possibly matching TRBD1 (6 bases). V was pared by 5 bases and J by 6 bases, with 23 bases between. This CDR3 is 16 amino acids long. CDR1 is SGHTA and CDR2 is FQGNSA in the germline V gene. The CDR3 region is CASSQRGHPLTSEQYF. The CDR3, as DNA: TGTGCCAGCAGCCAAAGGGGACACCCACTTACATCCGAGCAGTACTTC.

V and J are TRBV4-2 and TRBJ2-6, with D unclear. There are 16 residues in the CDR3. Germline V gives CDR1 LGHNA, CDR2 YNFKEQ. The V gene lost 0 bases and the J gene lost 3 bases, with 9 bases spanning the gap. CDR3 nucleotides: TGTGCCAGCAGCCAAGAACGAGGTTTTGGGGCCAACGTCCTGACTTTC. Protein: CASSQERGFGANVLTF.

The chain combines TRBV30 with TRBJ2-7; D is perhaps TRBD1 or TRBD2 (5 bases each). V was pared by 3 bases and J by 4 bases, with 19 bases between. Germline V gene data show CDR1 as GTSNPN and CDR2 as SVGIG (reference sequence). The CDR3 runs 15 residues. Written as DNA, the CDR3 is TGTGCCTGGAGCCCTCGGGGCAGGCCAGGGTACGAGCAGTACTTC. Translating gives CAWSPRGRPGYEQYF.

There are a few counts of this clone. CDR3 in DNA: TGTGCCAGCAGCCCAACTAGCGGGAGGGTGAATGAGCAGTTCTTC. This codes for CASSPTSGRVNEQFF. The gene calls are TRBV2 and TRBJ2-1, with 13 bases aligning to TRBD2. The CDR3 contains 15 residues. Trimming removed 6 bases from V and 7 bases from J; junction bases left unmatched: 6. Germline CDR1 SNHLY, CDR2 FYNNEI.

J is TRBJ2-3 and V is TRBV9; the D is unclear. V gave up 0 bases and J gave up 6 bases, with 5 bases separating them. Germline V gene sequence: CDR1 SGDLS, CDR2 YYNGEE. CDR3 size: 12 residues. The CDR3 bases are TGTGCCAGCAGCGTAGGAGTGGATACGCAGTATTTT. Its protein is CASSVGVDTQYF.